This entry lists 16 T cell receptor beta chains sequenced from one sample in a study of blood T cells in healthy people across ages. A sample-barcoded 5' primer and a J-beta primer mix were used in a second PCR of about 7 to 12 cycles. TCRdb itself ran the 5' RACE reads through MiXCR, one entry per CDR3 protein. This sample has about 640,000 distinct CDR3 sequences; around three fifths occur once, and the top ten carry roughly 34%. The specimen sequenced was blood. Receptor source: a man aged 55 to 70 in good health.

CDR3: CASSGPGSQYF. The CDR3 nucleotides are TGTGCCAGCAGTGGGCCCGGGAGTCAGTACTTC. The chain combines TRBV6-1 with TRBJ2-4, with D possibly matching TRBD2 (6 bases). Trimming stripped 4 bases from V and 12 bases from J, with 10 bases between. Per the germline V gene, CDR1 is MNHNS and CDR2 is SASEGT. This CDR3 comprises 11 residues.

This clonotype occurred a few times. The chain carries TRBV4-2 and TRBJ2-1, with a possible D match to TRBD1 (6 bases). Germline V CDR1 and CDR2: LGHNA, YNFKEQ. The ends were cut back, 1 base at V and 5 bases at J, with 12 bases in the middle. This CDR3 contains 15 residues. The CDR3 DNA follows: TGTGCCAGCAGCCAAGGGCAGGGGCCCCACAATGAGCAGTTCTTC. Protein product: CASSQGQGPHNEQFF.

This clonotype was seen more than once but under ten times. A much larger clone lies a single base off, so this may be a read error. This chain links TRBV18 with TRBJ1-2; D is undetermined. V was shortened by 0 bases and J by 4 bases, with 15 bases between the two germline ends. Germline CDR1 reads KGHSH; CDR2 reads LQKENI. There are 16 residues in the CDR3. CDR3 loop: CASSPPLSPLGYGYTF. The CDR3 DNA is TGTGCCAGCTCACCACCGTTGTCTCCATTGGGCTATGGCTACACCTTC.

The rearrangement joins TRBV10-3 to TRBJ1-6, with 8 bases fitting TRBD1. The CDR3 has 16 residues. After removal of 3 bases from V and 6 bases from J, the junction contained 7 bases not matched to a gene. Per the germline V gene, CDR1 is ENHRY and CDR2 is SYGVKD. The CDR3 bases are TGTGCCATCAGTGACCATCGCAGGGGGCTTAATTCACCCCTCCACTTT. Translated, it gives CAISDHRRGLNSPLHF.

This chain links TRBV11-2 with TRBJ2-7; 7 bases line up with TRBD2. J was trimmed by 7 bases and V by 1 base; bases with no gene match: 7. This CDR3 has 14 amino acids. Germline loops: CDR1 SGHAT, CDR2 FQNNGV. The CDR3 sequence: CASSLVGGYNEQYF. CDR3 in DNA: TGTGCCAGCAGCTTAGTCGGGGGGTACAATGAGCAGTACTTC.

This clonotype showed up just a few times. In DNA form, the CDR3 reads TGTGCCAGCAGCCACCAAGCGGGGGGCGCGGCGGGCTCCTATAATTCACCCCTCCACTTT. This codes for CASSHQAGGAAGSYNSPLHF. V and J are TRBV7-9 and TRBJ1-6, with D perhaps TRBD1 (6 bases). The germline V gene has CDR1 SEHNR and CDR2 FQNEAQ (reference sequence). The CDR3 loop spans 20 amino acids. V was pared by 5 bases and J by 0 bases, with 23 bases between.

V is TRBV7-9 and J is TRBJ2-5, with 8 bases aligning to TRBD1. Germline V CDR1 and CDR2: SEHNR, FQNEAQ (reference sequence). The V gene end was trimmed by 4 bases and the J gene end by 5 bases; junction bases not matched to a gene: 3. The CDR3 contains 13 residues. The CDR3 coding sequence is TGTGCCAGCAGCTGGACAGGGAAGGAGACCCAGTACTTC. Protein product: CASSWTGKETQYF.

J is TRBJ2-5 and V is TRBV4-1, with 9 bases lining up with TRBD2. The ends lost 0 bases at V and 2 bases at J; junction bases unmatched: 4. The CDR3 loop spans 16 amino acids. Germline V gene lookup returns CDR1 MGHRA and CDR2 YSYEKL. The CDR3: CASSQEELAGQETQYF. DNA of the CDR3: TGCGCCAGCAGCCAAGAGGAGCTAGCGGGGCAAGAGACCCAGTACTTC.

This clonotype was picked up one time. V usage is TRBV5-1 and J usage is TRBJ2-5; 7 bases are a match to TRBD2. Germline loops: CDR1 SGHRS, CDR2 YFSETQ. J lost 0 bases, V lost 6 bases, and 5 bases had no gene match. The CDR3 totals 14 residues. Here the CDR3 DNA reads TGCGCCAGCACTAGCGGAACTTACCAAGAGACCCAGTACTTC. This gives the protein CASTSGTYQETQYF.

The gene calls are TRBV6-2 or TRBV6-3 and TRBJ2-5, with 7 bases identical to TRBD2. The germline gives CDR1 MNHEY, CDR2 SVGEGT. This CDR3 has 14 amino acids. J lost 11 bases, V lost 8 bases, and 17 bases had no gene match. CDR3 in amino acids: CASRSGAYYNEQYF. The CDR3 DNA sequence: TGTGCCAGCCGAAGCGGGGCTTACTACAATGAGCAGTACTTC.

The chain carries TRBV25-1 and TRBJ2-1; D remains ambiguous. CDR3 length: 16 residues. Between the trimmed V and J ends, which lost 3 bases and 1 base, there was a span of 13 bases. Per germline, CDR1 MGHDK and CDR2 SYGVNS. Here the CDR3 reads CASSDPRLTSYNEQFF. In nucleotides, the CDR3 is TGTGCCAGCAGTGACCCCCGACTTACATCCTACAATGAGCAGTTCTTC.

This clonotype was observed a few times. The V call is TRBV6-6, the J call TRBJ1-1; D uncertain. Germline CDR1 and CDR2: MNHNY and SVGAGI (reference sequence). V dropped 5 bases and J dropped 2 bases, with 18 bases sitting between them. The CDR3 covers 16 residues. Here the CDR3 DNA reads TGTGCCAGCAGTCCCCCCCGGCGGGAACGTAACACTGAAGCTTTCTTT. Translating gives CASSPPRRERNTEAFF.

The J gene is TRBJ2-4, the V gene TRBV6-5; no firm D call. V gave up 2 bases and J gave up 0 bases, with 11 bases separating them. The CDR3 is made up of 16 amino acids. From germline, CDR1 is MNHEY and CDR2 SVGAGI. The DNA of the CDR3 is TGTGCCAGCAGTTACCAGCCTACACTAGCCAAAAACATTCAGTACTTC. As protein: CASSYQPTLAKNIQYF.

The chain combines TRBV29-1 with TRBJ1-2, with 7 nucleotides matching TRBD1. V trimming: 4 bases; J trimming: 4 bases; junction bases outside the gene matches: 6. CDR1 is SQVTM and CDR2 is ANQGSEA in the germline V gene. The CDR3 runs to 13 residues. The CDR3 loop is CSVGQGGAYGYTF. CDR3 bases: TGCAGCGTTGGGCAGGGGGGTGCCTATGGCTACACCTTC.

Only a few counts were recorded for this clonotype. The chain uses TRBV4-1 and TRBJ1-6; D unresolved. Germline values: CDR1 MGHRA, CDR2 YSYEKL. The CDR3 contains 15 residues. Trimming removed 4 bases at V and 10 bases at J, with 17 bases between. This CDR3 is CASSPRWEGNSPLHF. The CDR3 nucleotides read TGCGCCAGCAGCCCTCGATGGGAGGGCAACTCACCCCTCCACTTT.

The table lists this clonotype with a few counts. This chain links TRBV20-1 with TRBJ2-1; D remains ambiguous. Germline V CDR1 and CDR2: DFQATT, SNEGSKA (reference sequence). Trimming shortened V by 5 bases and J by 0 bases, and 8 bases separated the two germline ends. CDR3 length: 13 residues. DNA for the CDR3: TGCAGTGCTGATAGCTACTCCTACAATGAGCAGTTCTTC. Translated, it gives CSADSYSYNEQFF.